This note documents a single TCR beta chain sequence. CDR1 and CDR2 (germline): MGHDK, SYGVNS. The CDR3 spans 10 residues. The germline V and J ends were trimmed by 9 bases and 5 bases, with 7 bases remaining between them. The record originates from a study of blood T cell repertoires in COVID-19. Under the authors' procedure: Nucleated cell counts were estimated from reference gene primer amplification. Here immunoSEQ multiplex PCR was the method, and the copy in TCRdb shows in-frame clones only, minus some. Clone size and V and J calls were adopted from that table, with D and trimming inferred from the DNA. This repertoire shows under 250,000 clones, about 90% found once; its top ten account for roughly 3.1%.

This sequence was found in a man between 18 and 29 years old with active or convalescent COVID-19. The chain has TRBV25-1 and TRBJ2-5; D gene uncertain. What was sequenced was peripheral blood. CDR3 region: CASRRETQYF. CDR3 in DNA: TGTGCCAGTCGGCGGGAGACCCAGTACTTC.